The 10 T cell receptor beta chains presented below share a single source sample, sequenced in a study of T-cell reconstitution after alpha-beta-depleted transplantation in children. The library targeted TCRbeta and was prepared with unique molecular identifiers. TCRdb re-called the PCR reads with MiXCR, one entry per CDR3 protein. The repertoire holds around 190,000 distinct CDR3 sequences, with approximately 6.9% as singletons. This specimen consisted of PBMCs, obtained before TCRalphabeta/CD19-depleted stem cell transplant. All receptors come from a boy aged 2 to 10 with acute lymphoblastic leukemia, due to receive a stem cell transplant.

This clonotype was observed a handful of times. The V and J genes are TRBV10-3 and TRBJ1-5; D perhaps matches TRBD1 (5 bases). The germline CDR1 and CDR2 sequences are ENHRY and SYGVKD. The CDR3 loop spans 13 amino acids. The ends were cut back, 2 bases at V and 7 bases at J, with 9 bases in the middle. CDR3 sequence (DNA): TGTGCCATCAGTGAGGGGGGACGGCAGCCCCAGCATTTT. Translating gives CAISEGGRQPQHF.

This clonotype was seen at least ten times. J is TRBJ1-3 and V is TRBV28; the match to TRBD1 covers 7 bases. With V trimmed by 5 bases and J by 3 bases, 4 bases remained unmatched. The CDR3 extends over 14 amino acids. Germline lookup yields CDR1 MDHEN and CDR2 SYDVKM. This CDR3 is CASSRRGFGNTIYF. The CDR3 DNA reads as TGTGCCAGCAGTCGCAGGGGGTTTGGAAACACCATATATTTT.

This clonotype was counted ten times or more. The chain uses TRBV28 and TRBJ2-7, with 7 positions matching TRBD1. Germline CDR1 and CDR2: MDHEN and SYDVKM. The trim removed 5 bases at V and 3 bases at J, leaving 7 bases unmatched. This CDR3 comprises 14 residues. The CDR3, as DNA: TGTGCCAGCAGTCTGGCAGGGGGAATCTACGAGCAGTACTTC. It is translated as CASSLAGGIYEQYF.

The CDR3 reads CASSLAGTSGGHEQFF. In nucleotides, the CDR3 is TGTGCCAGCAGCTTGGCCGGGACTAGCGGGGGGCATGAGCAGTTCTTC. The genes are TRBV5-4 and TRBJ2-1, with 15 bases aligning to TRBD2. CDR1 and CDR2 from the germline V gene are SGHNT and YYREEE (reference sequence). CDR3 length: 16 amino acids. The J segment lost 8 bases and the V segment lost 0 bases, leaving 3 bases of the junction unmatched. Looking up the rest from reference TRBV5-4 and TRBJ2-1 gives the full variable domain: ETGVTQSPTHLIKTRGQQVTLRCSSQSGHNTVSWYQQALGQGPQFIFQYYREEENGRGNFPPRFSGLQFPNYSSELNVNALELDDSALYLCASSLAGTSGGHEQFFGPGTRLTVL.

This clonotype was found many times. V gene TRBV29-1 combines with J gene TRBJ2-2; D is ambiguous. Germline V CDR1 and CDR2: SQVTM, ANQGSEA. The CDR3 sequence is 12 residues long. With 4 bases removed from V and 5 bases from J, the gap between germline ends came to 8 bases. The CDR3 bases are TGCAGCGTTGTAAAGAGAACCGGGGAGCTGTTTTTT. Its protein product is CSVVKRTGELFF.

This clonotype was seen ten or more times. The chain has TRBV15 and TRBJ1-5; the D gene is possibly TRBD1 (5 bases). There are 17 residues in the CDR3. Per germline, CDR1 LNHNV and CDR2 YYDKDF (reference sequence). V was shortened by 0 bases and J by 0 bases, with 12 bases between the two germline ends. The CDR3 protein is CATSRDQGSASNQPQHF. The CDR3 coding sequence is TGTGCCACCAGCAGAGATCAGGGTTCGGCTAGCAATCAGCCCCAGCATTTT.

This clonotype has ten or more counts. The CDR3 region has the DNA TGTGCCATCAGTGGACTAGCGGGAGGCACAGATACGCAGTATTTT. The encoded protein is CAISGLAGGTDTQYF. The gene calls are TRBV10-3 and TRBJ2-3; TRBD2 matches 12 bases. The CDR3 contains 15 residues. V lost 4 bases, J lost 1 base, and 0 bases stayed unmatched. Germline V gives CDR1 ENHRY, CDR2 SYGVKD.

This clonotype was recorded many times. Being one base from a much bigger clone, this may be a read error. The chain employs TRBV5-5 and TRBJ2-7; unclear D gene. Germline CDR1 SGHKS, CDR2 YYEKEE (reference sequence). This CDR3 has 11 residues. The V and J ends lost 2 bases and 3 bases respectively, with 3 bases between them. The CDR3 DNA reads as TGTGCCAGCAGCTTCGACTACGAGCAGTACTTC. This translates into CASSFDYEQYF.

Ten or more counts support this clonotype. The chain has TRBV20-1 and TRBJ1-6, with 8 bases fitting TRBD1. The germline V gene encodes CDR1 DFQATT and CDR2 SNEGSKA (reference sequence). The CDR3 totals 16 residues. Germline trimming cut 1 base from V and 6 bases from J; bases unmatched to any gene: 8. The CDR3 loop reads CSARVTGQDSNSPLHF. The CDR3 DNA reads as TGCAGTGCTAGAGTAACGGGACAGGACAGTAATTCACCCCTCCACTTT.

This clonotype was detected only a few times. One end of the junction fails to match germline, which may point to a read error. CDR3: CASSTGTGVGDTIYF. In nucleotides, the CDR3 is TGCGCCAGCAGCACAGGGACAGGGGTTGGAGACACCATATATTTT. The rearrangement links TRBV5-1 to TRBJ1-3; 10 bases map to TRBD1. This CDR3 comprises 15 residues. The germline V gene has CDR1 SGHRS and CDR2 YFSETQ.